This T cell receptor beta chain was sequenced in a study of PD-1 blockade in mismatch repair-deficient tumors. V was clipped by 5 bases and J by 1 base, with 8 bases between them. CDR3 length equals 14 residues. Germline assignment: CDR1 SEHNR and CDR2 FQNEAQ (reference sequence). General study points: Tumor-resident clones, often absent from pretreatment blood, expanded after pembrolizumab and then contracted.

All patients were mismatch repair deficient, assessed by either PCR or immunohistochemistry. TCRs were sequenced from a few patients responding to pembrolizumab. Comments on this clone: The target antigen is unknown.

Sequenced by immunoSEQ multiplex PCR; TCRdb stores in-frame clones only, minus some. The sample yields about 24,000 clones, 75% to 85% seen once. The sample here was peripheral blood, taken 12 weeks after starting pembrolizumab. The TCR sequence derives from an adult with mismatch repair-deficient cancer. This chain joins TRBV7-9 and TRBJ2-2; D could derive from TRBD1 or TRBD2 (6 bases each). The CDR3 nucleotides read TGTGCCAGCAGCAGGGGGGTGAACACCGGGGAGCTGTTTTTT. Translation: CASSRGVNTGELFF.